The T cell receptor (delta chain) under discussion was sequenced for a study of gamma-delta T cells after stem cell transplantation. This CDR3 spans 17 amino acids. Germline V CDR1 and CDR2: GEAIGNYY, EKD. Trimming took 5 bases from V and 2 from J; bases not matched to a gene: 11. As regards this clone: TCRdb attributes to this sequence the protein of a much larger clone, which differs from the DNA translation at residue 4; a read error is likely, and the protein displayed is translated from the DNA.

TCRdb repeated clone calling on the RT-PCR reads with CATT. The sample has approximately 2,900 delta-chain clones; about 31% are singletons. Sequencing was performed on gamma-delta T cells. The gene calls are TRDV2 and TRDJ1, with 12 bases fitting TRDD3. The clonotype comes from a human donor. It is not recorded whose cells these are; they may come from a transplant donor. CDR3 nucleotides: TGTGCCTGTGGCTCCCTACTGGGGGATACCTATACCGATAAACTCATCTTT. It codes for CACGSLLGDTYTDKLIF.